Sequencing of this TCR beta chain was carried out in a study of T cell responses to AZD1222 COVID-19 vaccine. Whole-study findings and limits: Females made up more of the donors, who were largely white British, and clonal diversity may have come out too low. At baseline, seropositivity was found in only a handful of AZD1222 recipients.

Profiling relied on immunoSEQ multiplex PCR, and the TCRdb table lists in-frame clones only, not all of them. The sample lists over 130,000 clones; approximately 90% were seen once. Germline V gene sequence: CDR1 SGHVS, CDR2 FQNEAQ. This CDR3 region has 12 residues. The V end lost 5 bases, the J end lost 6 bases, and 8 bases lay between the germline ends. On this clone itself: The antigen is not known.

The study pooled second doses at about 4 or about 12 weeks. The chain combines TRBV7-8 with TRBJ1-3, with D uncertain. This TCR was recovered from an adult who received the AZD1222 COVID-19 vaccine. This specimen consisted of peripheral blood, obtained 28 days after the second AZD1222 dose. CDR3 loop: CASSQRLNTIYF. Here the CDR3 DNA reads TGTGCCAGCAGCCAGAGATTAAACACCATATATTTT.